This TCR beta chain was captured by sequencing in a study of blood T cell repertoires in COVID-19. The CDR3 sequence is 16 residues long. CDR1 SEHNR and CDR2 FQNEAQ come from the germline V gene (reference sequence). V was pared by 5 bases and J by 5 bases, with 7 bases of the junction left unmatched. The table came from immunoSEQ multiplex PCR; TCRdb's copy has only in-frame clones and leaves some out. This sample has some 200,000 clones, with approximately 91% found just once. J is TRBJ2-3 and V is TRBV7-9; 13 positions agree with TRBD2. The specimen sequenced was peripheral blood. The sequence was obtained from a man aged 50 to 59 with COVID-19, enrolled during active disease. CDR3 coding DNA: TGTGCCAGCAGCCATCGACTAGCGGGGGGTGTAGATACGCAGTATTTT. It specifies CASSHRLAGGVDTQYF.